The 2 T cell receptor beta chains below all came from one sample that was sequenced in a study of T-cell reconstitution after alpha-beta-depleted transplantation in children. The TCRbeta library was prepared with unique molecular identifiers. TCRdb recomputed calls from the PCR reads with MiXCR, one row per CDR3 protein. The data hold 130,000 to 150,000 distinct CDR3 sequences, with roughly 9% observed a single time. The source was PBMCs, mostly from graft donor cells, collected 180 days after TCRalphabeta/CD19-depleted stem cell transplant. These receptor sequences come from a female patient aged 2 to 10 who had a stem cell transplant for congenital amegakaryocytic thrombocytopenia, so the T cells may come from the graft donor.

The chain joins TRBV10-2 to TRBJ2-2; D possibly uses TRBD1 or TRBD2 (5 bases each). CDR1 is WSHSY and CDR2 is SAAADI in the germline V gene. Trimming stripped 10 bases from V and 1 base from J, with 13 bases between. The CDR3 runs to 14 residues. The DNA of the CDR3 is TGCGCCACACACCGGGACGGGAACACCGGGGAGCTGTTTTTT. Protein product: CATHRDGNTGELFF.

This clonotype was seen repeatedly, ten times or more. The V call is TRBV12-3 or TRBV12-4, the J call TRBJ2-7; tentatively, D is TRBD2 (6 bases). The CDR3 spans 14 residues. V shed 3 bases and J shed 4 bases, with 13 bases lying between them. For the CDR3, the DNA is TGTGCCAGCAGTTTTTGGGGGGTAGGATACGAGCAGTACTTC. Translated, it gives CASSFWGVGYEQYF.